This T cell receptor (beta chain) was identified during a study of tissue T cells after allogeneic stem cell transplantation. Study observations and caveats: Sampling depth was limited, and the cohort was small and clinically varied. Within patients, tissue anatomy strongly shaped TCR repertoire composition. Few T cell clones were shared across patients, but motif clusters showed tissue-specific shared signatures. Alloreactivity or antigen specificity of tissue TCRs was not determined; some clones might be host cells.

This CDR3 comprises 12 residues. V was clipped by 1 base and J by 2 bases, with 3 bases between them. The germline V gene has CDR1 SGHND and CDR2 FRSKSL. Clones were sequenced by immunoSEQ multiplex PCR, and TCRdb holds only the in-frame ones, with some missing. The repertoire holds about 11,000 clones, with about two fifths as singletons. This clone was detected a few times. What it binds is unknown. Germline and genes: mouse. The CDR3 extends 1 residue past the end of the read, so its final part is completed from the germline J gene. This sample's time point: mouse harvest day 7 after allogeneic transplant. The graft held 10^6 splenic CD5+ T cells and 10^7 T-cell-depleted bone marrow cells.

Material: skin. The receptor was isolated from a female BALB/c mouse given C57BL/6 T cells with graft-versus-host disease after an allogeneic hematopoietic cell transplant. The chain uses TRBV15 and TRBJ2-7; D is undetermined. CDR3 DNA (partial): TGTGCCAGCAGTTTAGGGCCCTATGAACAGTAC. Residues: CASSLGPYEQY. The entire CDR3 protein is CASSLGPYEQYF.